The rows below give T cell receptor beta chains drawn from one sample of a study of siplizumab effects on memory and regulatory T cells. Generated by immunoSEQ multiplex PCR, the TCRdb table keeps only in-frame clones and is missing some. The table includes 50,000 to 70,000 clones, around 96% detected once. The specimen was naive CD8+ T cells sorted from blood. These receptors came from a human donor in good health. Each CDR3 is given with its conserved first and last residue. The D gene is left open where the match is weak. Size values are once, few and many counts, or a class for expanded clones, and some rows have none.

j_call	d_call	clone_size	v_call	cdr3_nt	cdr3_aa
TRBJ1-3	.	.	TRBV7-6	TGTGCCAGCAGCTTAGCGGTTCGCGGAAACACCATATATTTT	CASSLAVRGNTIYF
TRBJ2-7	TRBD2	.	TRBV18	TGTGCCAGCTCAGTGACTAGCGGGGGGGCGGTCTACGAGCAGTACTTC	CASSVTSGGAVYEQYF
TRBJ2-2	TRBD1	.	TRBV7-9	TGTGCCAGCAGCTCTCCGGACAGGGCCCCCGGGGAGCTGTTTTTT	CASSSPDRAPGELFF
TRBJ1-4	.	.	TRBV19	TGTGCCAGTAGTATCATCGCAACTAATGAAAAACTGTTTTTT	CASSIIATNEKLFF
TRBJ2-2	TRBD2	once	TRBV4-3	TGCGCCAGCAGCCAAGATGCTAGCGGGGGGAACGGGGAGCTGTTTTTT	CASSQDASGGNGELFF
TRBJ1-5	.	once	TRBV7-8	TGTGCCAGCAGCCCGGGGGGGAATCAGCCCCAGCATTTT	CASSPGGNQPQHF
TRBJ2-3	.	.	TRBV11-2	TGTGCCAGCAGCTTGGGAGATACGCAGTATTTT	CASSLGDTQYF
TRBJ2-5	.	.	TRBV7-5	TGTGTCAGAAGCCTCCTCCGGGGCCAAGAGACCCAGTACTTC	CVRSLLRGQETQYF
TRBJ2-7	.	.	TRBV6-5	TGTGCCAGCAGTTACAGGGCCTCCTACGAGCAGTACTTC	CASSYRASYEQYF
TRBJ1-4	TRBD1	.	TRBV9	TGTGCCAGCAGCGGGACAGGGGCTAGTGCGGAAAAACTGTTTTTT	CASSGTGASAEKLFF
TRBJ1-5	.	.	TRBV28	TGTGCCAGTACCTCAGGGGGCAATCAGCCCCAGCATTTT	CASTSGGNQPQHF
TRBJ2-1	TRBD2	.	TRBV10-2	TGCGCCAGCAGGGGAACTAGCGGGGGACTTTACAATGAGCAGTTCTTC	CASRGTSGGLYNEQFF
TRBJ1-1	.	.	TRBV5-1	TGCGCCAGCAGCCCCGACGACAGAATGAACACTGAAGCTTTCTTT	CASSPDDRMNTEAFF
TRBJ1-3	.	.	TRBV7-9	TGTGCCAGCAGCCAACAGGGCCACTCTGGAAACACCATATATTTT	CASSQQGHSGNTIYF
TRBJ2-7	TRBD1	.	TRBV7-2	TGTGCCAGCAGCCCTTATGGACAGGGAACGGACGAGCAGTACTTC	CASSPYGQGTDEQYF
TRBJ2-7	.	.	TRBV5-4	TGTGCCAGCAGCCCGTTTGCGGGGATTTACGAGCAGTACTTC	CASSPFAGIYEQYF
TRBJ1-1	TRBD1	.	TRBV29-1	TGCAGCGCCCGGACAGGGGGCGGGCCTGAAGCTTTCTTT	CSARTGGGPEAFF
TRBJ2-1	.	.	TRBV19	TGTGCCAGTAGTCTCTCGGGGGGCCCCTACAATGAGCAGTTCTTC	CASSLSGGPYNEQFF
TRBJ2-7	.	.	TRBV27	TGTGCCAGCAGTTTCGGACAGAGCTCCTACGAGCAGTACTTC	CASSFGQSSYEQYF
TRBJ1-2	.	.	TRBV7-2	TGTGCCAGCAGCTTAAAGGGCCCAGGGGATGGCTACACCTTC	CASSLKGPGDGYTF
TRBJ2-5	.	.	TRBV9	TGTGCCAGCAGTGTAGGGTACCAAGAGACCCAGTACTTC	CASSVGYQETQYF
TRBJ2-3	.	.	TRBV5-1	TGCGCCAGCAGCTTGGTGGTCGGCACAGATACGCAGTATTTT	CASSLVVGTDTQYF
TRBJ2-1	.	.	TRBV5-1	TGCGCCAGCAGCTTGTTCAGGGGTTACAATGAGCAGTTCTTC	CASSLFRGYNEQFF
TRBJ1-5	.	once	TRBV6-5	TGTGCCAGCAGAATTCCGCAGGGTCAGCCCCAGCATTTT	CASRIPQGQPQHF
TRBJ1-5	TRBD1	.	TRBV4-3	TGCGCCAGCAGCCAAGATCACCCGACAGGGGCCCAGCATTTT	CASSQDHPTGAQHF
TRBJ2-7	.	.	TRBV5-1	TGCGCCAGCAGCTCCACGGCCGAGCAGTACTTC	CASSSTAEQYF
TRBJ2-3	TRBD2	.	TRBV2	TGTGCCAGCTGGGACTACCAAATAAGCACAGATACGCAGTATTTT	CASWDYQISTDTQYF
TRBJ1-1	.	once	TRBV6-5	TGTGCCAGCACCCAATTGGGGGGCGGGAACACTGAAGCTTTCTTT	CASTQLGGGNTEAFF
TRBJ1-4	.	.	TRBV11-2	TGTGCCAGCAGCTTAACTCAGCTCCTTGATGAAAAACTGTTTTTT	CASSLTQLLDEKLFF
TRBJ1-6	.	.	TRBV7-9	TGTGCCAGCAGCTTAGTAGGGGATTCACCCCTCCACTTT	CASSLVGDSPLHF
TRBJ1-5	.	once	TRBV6-1	TGTGCCAGCAGTGAAGTAGAGGATCAGCCCCAGCATTTT	CASSEVEDQPQHF
TRBJ2-3	.	.	TRBV5-5	TGTGCCAGCAGCTCCCCGAGAGGGGAAAGCACAGATACGCAGTATTTT	CASSSPRGESTDTQYF
TRBJ1-1	.	.	TRBV6-6	TGTGCCAGCAGTTCCGTCGGGGGGGGCTTGAACACTGAAGCTTTCTTT	CASSSVGGGLNTEAFF
TRBJ2-1	.	once	TRBV6-5	TGTGCCAGCAGTTACTCGAACTGGGAGCAGTTCTTC	CASSYSNWEQFF
TRBJ2-5	.	.	TRBV16	TGTGCCAGCAGCCAATTGGGGGGCGAGACCCAGTACTTC	CASSQLGGETQYF
TRBJ2-3	TRBD2	.	TRBV29-1	TGCAGCGTCGCCGGGACTAGCGGGGGGGCTGTCACAGATACGCAGTATTTT	CSVAGTSGGAVTDTQYF
TRBJ2-5	.	.	TRBV5-4	TGTGCCAGCAGCGACCAGGTGCAAGAGACCCAGTACTTC	CASSDQVQETQYF
TRBJ1-5	.	once	TRBV28	TGTGCCAGCAGCCCTATTTCCACAGGGAATCAGCCCCAGCATTTT	CASSPISTGNQPQHF
TRBJ2-3	TRBD2	.	TRBV7-9	TGTGCCAGCAGTCCCCCGACTAGCGGCCTAGATACGCAGTATTTT	CASSPPTSGLDTQYF
TRBJ2-2	TRBD2	.	TRBV5-5	TGTGCCAGCAGCTTGGAACTAGCGGGGGGCGTAGGGGAGCTGTTTTTT	CASSLELAGGVGELFF
TRBJ1-1	.	.	TRBV7-3	TGTGCCAGCAGCTTAGCCTACAGGGAAGCGGGCACTGAAGCTTTCTTT	CASSLAYREAGTEAFF
TRBJ2-7	TRBD1	.	TRBV25-1	TGTGCCAGCAGTGCCCGGACAGGGGACACCTACGAGCAGTACTTC	CASSARTGDTYEQYF
TRBJ1-1	.	once	TRBV4-1	TGCGCCAGCAGCCAAGAATTCGCACTTTGGAACACTGAAGCTTTCTTT	CASSQEFALWNTEAFF
TRBJ2-7	.	once	TRBV7-7	TGTGCCAGCAGCTTTTCTTCTCGGGACAAGAGCGAGCAGTACTTC	CASSFSSRDKSEQYF
TRBJ1-6	.	once	TRBV7-3	TGTGCCAGCAGCCCGATGGGGGGGGGTAATTCACCCCTCCACTTT	CASSPMGGGNSPLHF
TRBJ1-2	.	.	TRBV27	TGTGCCAGCTCCGGGGGGCCTAACTATGGCTACACCTTC	CASSGGPNYGYTF
TRBJ2-7	.	.	TRBV28	TGTGCCAGCAGTTACGAGTTGGGGAACGAGCAGTACTTC	CASSYELGNEQYF
TRBJ1-1	.	.	TRBV29-1	TGCAGCGTTGTCCCTAACACGGCTGAAGCTTTCTTT	CSVVPNTAEAFF
TRBJ2-3	.	.	TRBV9	TGTGCCAGCAGCGGAATTAGGGGTACAAGCACAGATACGCAGTATTTT	CASSGIRGTSTDTQYF
TRBJ2-7	TRBD1	.	TRBV6-5	TGTGCCAGCAGTTCGTTGACAGGGCGCCCCTACGAGCAGTACTTC	CASSSLTGRPYEQYF
TRBJ2-3	.	.	TRBV7-6	TGTGCCAGCAGCCCTCATACTGGAACCACTAGCACAGATACGCAGTATTTT	CASSPHTGTTSTDTQYF
TRBJ2-1	TRBD2	.	TRBV4-3	TGCGCCAGCAGCCTCGAGGGGCGGGCCGCGGGGGATGAGCAGTTCTTC	CASSLEGRAAGDEQFF
TRBJ2-1	.	.	TRBV6-1	TGTGCCAGCACTCCGGGATTAGGCAGGACTAACGAGCAGTTCTTC	CASTPGLGRTNEQFF
TRBJ2-1	TRBD2	.	TRBV19	TGTGCCAGTAGTATAGGGACTAGCGGGGGTAATGAGCAGTTCTTC	CASSIGTSGGNEQFF
TRBJ2-2	TRBD2	.	TRBV4-1	TGCGCCAGCAGCCAATTAATAGCGGGGGCGAACACCGGGGAGCTGTTTTTT	CASSQLIAGANTGELFF